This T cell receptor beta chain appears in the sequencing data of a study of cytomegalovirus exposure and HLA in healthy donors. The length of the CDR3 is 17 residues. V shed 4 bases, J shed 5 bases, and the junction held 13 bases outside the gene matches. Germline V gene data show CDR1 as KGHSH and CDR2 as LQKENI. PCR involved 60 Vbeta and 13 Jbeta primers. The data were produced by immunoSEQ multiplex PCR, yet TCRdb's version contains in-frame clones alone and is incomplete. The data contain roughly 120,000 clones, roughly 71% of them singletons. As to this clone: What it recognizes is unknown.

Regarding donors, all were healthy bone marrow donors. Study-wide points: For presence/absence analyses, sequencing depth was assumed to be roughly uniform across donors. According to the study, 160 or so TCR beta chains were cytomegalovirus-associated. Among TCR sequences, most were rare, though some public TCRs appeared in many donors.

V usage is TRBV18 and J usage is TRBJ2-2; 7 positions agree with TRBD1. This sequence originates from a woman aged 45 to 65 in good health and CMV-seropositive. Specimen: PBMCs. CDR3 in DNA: TGTGCCAGCTCACAGATCGCCGGGACAGAAGAAACCGGGGAGCTGTTTTTT. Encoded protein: CASSQIAGTEETGELFF. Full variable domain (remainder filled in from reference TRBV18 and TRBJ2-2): NAGVMQNPRHLVRRRGQEARLRCSPMKGHSHVYWYRQLPEEGLKFMVYLQKENIIDESGMPKERFSAEFPKEGPSILRIQQVVRGDSAAYFCASSQIAGTEETGELFFGEGSRLTVL.